Below, 6 T cell receptor beta chains from the same sample are listed, as sequenced in a study of T cells in Graves' hyperthyroidism and ophthalmopathy. What was amplified from RNA transcripts were TCR beta CDR3 regions. A set of HTBI primers served as the primers for a first-round RT-PCR of the TCR CDR3. TCRdb passed the multiplex PCR reads through MiXCR, listing each CDR3 protein once. The sample holds 90,000 to 120,000 distinct CDR3 sequences, about 17% seen once. The source material was blood. These receptors all stem from a woman aged 50 to 60 with Graves' hyperthyroidism.

In its sample, this clonotype was seen many times. The V gene is TRBV29-1, the J gene TRBJ1-4, with a possible D match to TRBD1 (5 bases). In germline, CDR1 is SQVTM, CDR2 ANQGSEA. Trimming shortened V by 4 bases and J by 6 bases, and 9 bases separated the two germline ends. This CDR3 contains 12 residues. The CDR3 DNA reads as TGCAGCGTTGGCAGGGACGATGAAAAACTGTTTTTT. This sequence encodes CSVGRDDEKLFF.

This clonotype occurred many times. The chain employs TRBV29-1 and TRBJ1-3; D not resolved. Trimming cost V 5 bases and J 2 bases, with 10 bases left between them. The CDR3 is 13 residues long. The germline CDR1 and CDR2 sequences are SQVTM and ANQGSEA. CDR3 DNA sequence: TGCAGCGTTACGACCAATGCTGGAAACACCATATATTTT. It encodes CSVTTNAGNTIYF.

This clonotype was recorded at least ten times. V is TRBV28 and J is TRBJ2-3; tentatively, D is TRBD1 or TRBD2 (5 bases each). Germline V gene sequence: CDR1 MDHEN, CDR2 SYDVKM. The CDR3 sequence is 16 residues long. V shed 2 bases and J shed 1 base, with 13 bases lying between them. CDR3 nucleotide sequence: TGTGCCAGCAGTTTAGGTAGAGGGGCCCGCACAGATACGCAGTATTTT. It translates to CASSLGRGARTDTQYF.

The sample holds many counts of this clonotype. The chain combines TRBV5-8 with TRBJ1-1, with a tentative D call TRBD1 (6 bases). The CDR3 is 14 amino acids. Trimming pared 3 bases from V and 1 base from J, leaving 10 bases between. The germline gives CDR1 SGHTS, CDR2 YDEGEE. The CDR3 bases are TGTGCCAGCAGCTCACAGGGACCGAACACTGAAGCTTTCTTT. Its translation is CASSSQGPNTEAFF.

The chain uses TRBV30 and TRBJ2-5; D tentatively fits TRBD1 or TRBD2 (6 bases each). Looked up from germline, CDR1 is GTSNPN and CDR2 is SVGIG (reference sequence). V lost 3 bases and J lost 7, with 18 bases in between. The length of the CDR3 is 14 residues. The CDR3 nucleotides are TGTGCCTGGAGGGAGTCGGGGGCTGGGGGGACCCAGTACTTC. Its translation is CAWRESGAGGTQYF.

This clonotype was seen many times. V usage is TRBV3-1 and J usage is TRBJ2-3, with D unresolved. The CDR3 loop spans 12 amino acids. Germline CDR1 LGHDT, CDR2 YNNKEL (reference sequence). The V and J ends lost 3 bases and 4 bases respectively, with 5 bases between them. The CDR3 bases are TGTGCCAGCAGCCAGGGTTCAGATACGCAGTATTTT. Residues: CASSQGSDTQYF.